This paragraph covers one T cell receptor (beta chain) sequence. The donors were healthy bone marrow donors. Trimming cost V 2 bases and J 4 bases; bases outside gene matches: 9. Germline CDR1 is SGHVS and CDR2 is FQNEAQ. CDR3 length equals 16 residues. The data stem from a study of cytomegalovirus exposure and HLA in healthy donors. The PCR contained 60 Vbeta and 13 Jbeta primers. Generated by immunoSEQ multiplex PCR, the TCRdb table keeps only in-frame clones and is missing some. The table shows approximately 150,000 clones, with 65% to 70% occurring only once. The clonotype comes from a woman under 30 in good health and CMV-seropositive. The chain employs TRBV7-8 and TRBJ2-3, with 7 bases matching TRBD1. Sequencing was carried out using PBMCs. CDR3 amino acids: CASSLKRRGSSDTQYF. In DNA form, the CDR3 reads TGTGCCAGCAGCTTAAAACGCAGGGGGTCTTCAGATACGCAGTATTTT. Full variable domain (missing parts from reference TRBV7-8 and TRBJ2-3): GAGVSQSPRYKVAKRGQDVALRCDPISGHVSLFWYQQALGQGPEFLTYFQNEAQLDKSGLPSDRFFAERPEGSVSTLKIQRTQQEDSAVYLCASSLKRRGSSDTQYFGPGTRLTVL.